These 28 T cell receptor beta chains share one sample of origin, sequenced in a study of CD8 T cells in ankylosing spondylitis. TCRdb fed the 5' RACE reads into MiXCR, producing one record per CDR3 protein. The table has a few hundred thousand distinct CDR3 sequences, under 25% seen once. What was sequenced was blood, either unsorted or a sorted T cell fraction (not recorded which). All receptors come from a female donor with ankylosing spondylitis or in good health (not recorded which).

This clonotype was detected only a few times. The chain combines TRBV6-5 with TRBJ2-7; the D is unclear. CDR3 length: 15 residues. Germline V gene lookup returns CDR1 MNHEY and CDR2 SVGAGI. The V and J ends lost 7 bases and 2 bases respectively, with 18 bases between them. CDR3 in amino acids: CASNWASRSTYEQYF. The CDR3 coding sequence is TGTGCCAGCAATTGGGCGAGTCGATCGACCTACGAGCAGTACTTC.

This clonotype was counted only a few times. The gene calls are TRBV20-1 and TRBJ2-7; the D gene is possibly TRBD2 (5 bases). Trimming cost V 5 bases and J 7 bases, with 15 bases left between them. The CDR3 runs 12 residues. Per the germline V gene, CDR1 is DFQATT and CDR2 is SNEGSKA (reference sequence). In DNA form, the CDR3 reads TGCAGTGCTTTGAGAGTTTCGGGGGAGCAGTACTTC. Residues: CSALRVSGEQYF.

This clonotype turned up a few times. The chain combines TRBV20-1 with TRBJ2-4; D is undetermined. The V gene's germline CDR1 is DFQATT and CDR2 SNEGSKA (reference sequence). Trimming stripped 1 base from V and 0 bases from J, with 7 bases between. This CDR3 is 14 amino acids long. CDR3: CSARGLLAKNIQYF. The CDR3 DNA sequence: TGCAGTGCTAGAGGACTCTTAGCCAAAAACATTCAGTACTTC.

This clonotype was seen a handful of times. This chain's CDR3 is CASSLGGLAAQYF. The CDR3, as DNA: TGCGCCAGCAGCTTGGGAGGGCTAGCCGCCCAGTACTTC. The chain has TRBV5-1 and TRBJ2-5; D is perhaps TRBD2 (5 bases). V gave up 0 bases and J gave up 9 bases, with 12 bases separating them. The CDR3 has 13 residues. Germline loops: CDR1 SGHRS, CDR2 YFSETQ. The full variable domain, with the rest looked up from reference TRBV5-1 and TRBJ2-5, is KAGVTQTPRYLIKTRGQQVTLSCSPISGHRSVSWYQQTPGQGLQFLFEYFSETQRNKGNFPGRFSGRQFSNSRSEMNVSTLELGDSALYLCASSLGGLAAQYFGPGTRLLVL.

The table lists this clonotype with a few counts. The chain carries TRBV3-1 and TRBJ2-3, with 8 nucleotides matching TRBD1. The V segment lost 2 bases and the J segment 9 bases; nucleotides outside the gene matches: 31. Germline loops: CDR1 LGHDT, CDR2 YNNKEL (reference sequence). This CDR3 is 22 amino acids long. CDR3 residues: CASSQSSIVPGQARAGIRTQYF. CDR3 DNA sequence: TGTGCCAGCAGCCAATCATCGATCGTCCCGGGACAGGCCCGGGCCGGAATACGGACGCAGTATTTT.

This clonotype was picked up many times. The chain links TRBV29-1 to TRBJ2-7; a possible D gene is TRBD2 (5 bases). V was cut by 6 bases and J by 0 bases, with 18 bases left in between. In germline, CDR1 is SQVTM, CDR2 ANQGSEA. The CDR3 sequence is 15 residues long. The CDR3 loop reads CSVTTPDGDSYEQYF. Written as DNA, the CDR3 is TGCAGCGTCACTACGCCCGACGGGGACTCCTACGAGCAGTACTTC.

This clonotype has only a few counts. This chain connects TRBV12-3 or TRBV12-4 to TRBJ2-1; D might be TRBD1 (5 bases). The CDR3 length is 16 residues. V was pared by 7 bases and J by 12 bases, with 28 bases between. The CDR3 DNA sequence: TGTGCCAGCACCTCCCCTGGAACAGGCGATAGTGTCCCGCAGTTCTTC. Translation gives CASTSPGTGDSVPQFF.

This clonotype has just a few counts. The chain links TRBV7-2 to TRBJ2-3; 9 nucleotides align to TRBD1. The CDR3 is made up of 15 amino acids. With 6 bases clipped from V and 3 bases from J, the junction kept 7 bases outside the gene matches. CDR1 is SGHTA, CDR2 FQGNSA, per germline. CDR3 in DNA: TGTGCCAGCAGGAAGGGACAGGGAAGGACAGATACGCAGTATTTT. It specifies CASRKGQGRTDTQYF.

This clonotype has just a few counts. V and J are TRBV20-1 and TRBJ2-1; 7 bases fit TRBD2. This CDR3 has 12 amino acids. Germline-derived CDR1 and CDR2 are DFQATT and SNEGSKA (reference sequence). The junction had 9 bases not matched to a gene; V was cut back by 7 bases and J by 9 bases. CDR3 bases: TGCAGTGGGGGGAGGGCCAAGGGTGAGCAGTTCTTC. Encoded protein: CSGGRAKGEQFF.

In this sample, this clonotype turned up a few times. The chain carries TRBV3-1 and TRBJ1-2; D is unclear. Germline V gives CDR1 LGHDT, CDR2 YNNKEL (reference sequence). The V end was cut by 4 bases, the J end by 0 bases, with 18 bases between. This CDR3 spans 17 amino acids. CDR3 sequence reads: CASSPHPVTGANYGYTF. CDR3 coding DNA: TGTGCCAGCAGCCCTCACCCCGTGACGGGAGCTAACTATGGCTACACCTTC.

This clonotype was recorded a few times. This chain uses TRBV10-3 with TRBJ2-1; possible D gene TRBD1, 6 bases. Germline V gene sequence: CDR1 ENHRY, CDR2 SYGVKD. Trimming pared 4 bases from V and 3 bases from J, leaving 13 bases between. The CDR3 runs to 15 residues. In nucleotides, the CDR3 is TGTGCCATCAGTGCTCAGGGGCTAGACTACAATGAGCAGTTCTTC. It codes for CAISAQGLDYNEQFF.

V usage is TRBV30 and J usage is TRBJ1-5; 10 nucleotides align to TRBD1. J was trimmed by 5 bases and V by 6 bases; bases with no gene match: 4. The CDR3 length is 13 residues. In germline, CDR1 is GTSNPN, CDR2 SVGIG (reference sequence). The CDR3 region has the DNA TGTGCCTGTAGGGACAGGGGTGATCAGCCCCAGCATTTT. Translating gives CACRDRGDQPQHF. The full variable domain, completed using reference TRBV30 and TRBJ1-5, is SQTIHQWPATLVQPVGSPLSLECTVEGTSNPNLYWYRQAAGRGLQLLFYSVGIGQISSEVPQNLSASRPQDRQFILSSKKLLLSDSGFYLCACRDRGDQPQHFGDGTRLSIL.

This chain uses TRBV5-1 with TRBJ2-7, with D perhaps TRBD1 or TRBD2 (6 bases each). V gave up 1 base and J gave up 2 bases, with 10 bases separating them. The germline V gene encodes CDR1 SGHRS and CDR2 YFSETQ. The CDR3 covers 14 residues. CDR3 DNA sequence: TGCGCCAGCAGCTTGAGGGGGGTGACCTACGAGCAGTACTTC. This sequence encodes CASSLRGVTYEQYF.

J is TRBJ2-1 and V is TRBV5-1, with TRBD1 matching 10 bases. Per the germline V gene, CDR1 is SGHRS and CDR2 is YFSETQ. J lost 7 bases, V lost 4 bases, and 5 bases had no gene match. The CDR3 has 14 amino acids. The CDR3 sequence: CASSPRDRGNEQFF. CDR3 nucleotides: TGCGCCAGCAGCCCCCGGGACAGGGGTAATGAGCAGTTCTTC.

There are many counts of this clonotype. The rearrangement uses TRBV20-1 and TRBJ2-1, with D possibly called TRBD1 or TRBD2 (5 bases each). Germline loops: CDR1 DFQATT, CDR2 SNEGSKA (reference sequence). The V end lost 2 bases, the J end lost 7 bases, and 12 bases lay between the germline ends. CDR3 length: 13 amino acids. For the CDR3, the DNA is TGCAGTGCTAGACCCGGGGCCCTAAATGAGCAGTTCTTC. This encodes CSARPGALNEQFF.

V usage is TRBV6-2 or TRBV6-3 and J usage is TRBJ2-1; D remains unclear. Germline V gene data show CDR1 as MNHEY and CDR2 as SVGEGT. The CDR3 sequence is 15 residues long. Between the trimmed V and J ends, which lost 5 bases and 4 bases, there was a span of 15 bases. The CDR3, as DNA: TGTGCCAGCAGTCTCTGGATCCTGGGGTACAATGAGCAGTTCTTC. It codes for CASSLWILGYNEQFF.

CDR3 DNA: TGTGCCAGCAGTGGAGCCCCGACGATGACTGAAGCTTTCTTT. Protein: CASSGAPTMTEAFF. The rearrangement uses TRBV6-2 or TRBV6-3 and TRBJ1-1; D gene unclear. CDR1 and CDR2 from the germline V gene are MNHEY and SVGEGT. V was pared by 5 bases and J by 5 bases, with 15 bases between. This CDR3 is 14 amino acids long.

This clonotype was seen at least ten times. The genes are TRBV7-2 and TRBJ2-3, with a weak D call TRBD2 (6 bases). Germline V lookup: CDR1 SGHTA, CDR2 FQGNSA. V was cut by 2 bases and J by 0 bases, with 12 bases left in between. The CDR3 runs to 16 residues. CDR3 protein: CASSLSVAASTDTQYF. The CDR3 coding sequence is TGTGCCAGCAGCTTATCGGTAGCGGCTAGCACAGATACGCAGTATTTT.

This rearrangement joins TRBV6-2 or TRBV6-3 to TRBJ2-7; 8 positions match TRBD2. The CDR3 extends over 14 amino acids. In germline, CDR1 is MNHEY, CDR2 SVGEGT. V was pared by 5 bases and J by 6 bases, with 9 bases of the junction left unmatched. This chain's CDR3 is CASSQGLEGLEQYF. CDR3 in DNA: TGTGCCAGCAGTCAGGGACTAGAAGGTCTCGAGCAGTACTTC.

This chain links TRBV5-4 with TRBJ2-6; 7 bases map to TRBD2. This CDR3 region has 19 residues. Germline trimming cut 0 bases from V and 3 bases from J; bases unmatched to any gene: 12. Germline values: CDR1 SGHNT, CDR2 YYREEE (reference sequence). CDR3 loop: CASSLVSGGSRDGANVLTF. The CDR3 nucleotides are TGTGCCAGCAGCTTGGTATCGGGAGGATCCCGGGATGGGGCCAACGTCCTGACTTTC.

The gene calls are TRBV18 and TRBJ2-1, with unresolved D. The ends were cut back, 3 bases at V and 2 bases at J, with 17 bases in the middle. The CDR3 covers 17 residues. CDR1 is KGHSH, CDR2 LQKENI, per germline. CDR3 amino acids: CASSPTVRTGPYNEQFF. The CDR3 bases are TGTGCCAGCTCACCTACGGTACGAACCGGACCCTACAATGAGCAGTTCTTC. The entire variable domain, with the rest obtained from reference TRBV18 and TRBJ2-1, is as follows: NAGVMQNPRHLVRRRGQEARLRCSPMKGHSHVYWYRQLPEEGLKFMVYLQKENIIDESGMPKERFSAEFPKEGPSILRIQQVVRGDSAAYFCASSPTVRTGPYNEQFFGPGTRLTVL.

This clonotype was counted only a few times. The genes are TRBV20-1 and TRBJ2-5; D is tentatively TRBD1 or TRBD2 (6 bases each). Germline CDR1 is DFQATT and CDR2 is SNEGSKA (reference sequence). V lost 0 bases, J lost 4 bases, and 15 bases lay in between. This CDR3 region has 15 residues. CDR3 amino acids: CSARDPRGVGETQYF. The CDR3 DNA reads TGCAGTGCTAGAGACCCAAGGGGGGTAGGAGAGACCCAGTACTTC.

The chain recombines TRBV5-1 with TRBJ2-1; 11 bases fit TRBD1. The V gene's germline CDR1 is SGHRS and CDR2 YFSETQ. V lost 5 bases and J lost 5; bases outside the gene matches: 9. There are 16 residues in the CDR3. CDR3: CASRAVGQGADNEQFF. CDR3 DNA: TGCGCCAGCAGAGCCGTTGGACAGGGGGCAGACAATGAGCAGTTCTTC.

For the CDR3, the DNA is TGTGCCAGCAGCCTCACCCCTCAGGGGGACACTGAAGCTTTCTTT. Translated: CASSLTPQGDTEAFF. The chain combines TRBV7-2 with TRBJ1-1; TRBD1 aligns across 7 bases. CDR1 and CDR2 (germline): SGHTA, FQGNSA. This CDR3 is 15 amino acids long. V gave up 5 bases and J gave up 3 bases; unmatched junction bases: 9.

CDR3 residues: CASSIDSSYNEQFF. CDR3 sequence (DNA): TGTGCCAGCAGCATCGACTCCTCCTACAATGAGCAGTTCTTC. The chain is built from TRBV11-1 and TRBJ2-1; the D is unclear. This CDR3 contains 14 residues. V shed 5 bases and J shed 0 bases, with 8 bases lying between them. Germline loops: CDR1 SGHAT, CDR2 FQDESV (reference sequence).

J is TRBJ1-4 and V is TRBV29-1; 10 nucleotides line up with TRBD1. Germline lookup yields CDR1 SQVTM and CDR2 ANQGSEA. The CDR3 is 13 amino acids. V was clipped by 5 bases and J by 6 bases; unmatched bases: 3. CDR3 bases: TGCAGCGTTTCGACAGGGGGCCATGAAAAACTGTTTTTT. Translated: CSVSTGGHEKLFF.

This clonotype has more than one count but fewer than ten. The J gene is TRBJ1-1, the V gene TRBV27, with D perhaps matching TRBD1 (5 bases). In germline, CDR1 is MNHEY, CDR2 SMNVEV (reference sequence). Trimming stripped 6 bases from V and 1 base from J, with 12 bases between. This CDR3 has 14 residues. CDR3 region: CASRGVLRNTEAFF. CDR3 nucleotides: TGTGCCAGCAGGGGGGTGCTAAGGAACACTGAAGCTTTCTTT.

This clonotype has a count of ten or more. CDR3 residues: CSATKDSYEQYF. CDR3 nucleotides: TGCAGTGCTACTAAGGACAGCTACGAGCAGTACTTC. V gene TRBV20-1 combines with J gene TRBJ2-7, with D perhaps TRBD1 (6 bases). The CDR3 extends over 12 amino acids. Trimming stripped 4 bases from V and 3 bases from J, with 10 bases between. Germline CDR1 DFQATT, CDR2 SNEGSKA (reference sequence).